Shown below are 17 T cell receptor beta chains from a single sample sequenced in a study of shared clonotypes between healthy human individuals. Clones were read by immunoSEQ multiplex PCR, and TCRdb kept only the in-frame ones, dropping some. Of about 1.5 million clones detected, around 98% appear once; the ten largest clones hold about 0.45%. The sample comprised naive CD4+ T cells sorted from blood. Subset specified: CD45RA+ positively selected. The receptors here all came from a man aged 30-40 years in good health.

The V call is TRBV6-1, the J call TRBJ2-7, with D possibly being TRBD2 (6 bases). Trimming pared 1 base from V and 6 bases from J, leaving 10 bases between. Germline V gene data show CDR1 as MNHNS and CDR2 as SASEGT. This CDR3 has 13 amino acids. CDR3 protein: CASSEVEGGEQYF. The CDR3 nucleotides are TGTGCCAGCAGTGAAGTGGAGGGAGGCGAGCAGTACTTC.

V gene TRBV10-3 combines with J gene TRBJ2-3; D is unresolved. The CDR3 runs to 14 residues. V was shortened by 6 bases and J by 0 bases, with 10 bases between the two germline ends. The germline V gene encodes CDR1 ENHRY and CDR2 SYGVKD. The CDR3 protein is CAISATYSTDTQYF. CDR3 nucleotide sequence: TGTGCCATCAGCGCGACTTATAGCACAGATACGCAGTATTTT.

Details on this clone: The sample contains more than one DNA sequence encoding this CDR3. CDR3 sequence reads: CASSFRGSGYTF. The CDR3 nucleotides are TGTGCCAGCAGTTTCAGGGGCTCTGGCTACACCTTC. V gene TRBV28 combines with J gene TRBJ1-2, with a possible D match to TRBD1 (6 bases). V was shortened by 3 bases and J by 7 bases, with 9 bases between the two germline ends. This CDR3 is built from 12 residues. CDR1 is MDHEN and CDR2 is SYDVKM in the germline V gene.

V and J are TRBV5-1 and TRBJ1-1; D is uncertain. Germline assignment: CDR1 SGHRS and CDR2 YFSETQ. V lost 2 bases and J 7 bases, leaving 15 bases between the germline ends. The CDR3 runs to 14 residues. The DNA of the CDR3 is TGCGCCAGCAGCTTACTGACCCCACACAGTGAAGCTTTCTTT. This encodes CASSLLTPHSEAFF.

V is TRBV9 and J is TRBJ2-1; D remains unclear. CDR3 size: 13 residues. V was shortened by 4 bases and J by 5 bases, with 10 bases between the two germline ends. The V gene's germline CDR1 is SGDLS and CDR2 YYNGEE. DNA of the CDR3: TGTGCCAGCAGCCTCACGACCCACAATGAGCAGTTCTTC. It translates to CASSLTTHNEQFF.

The chain joins TRBV5-1 to TRBJ2-1, with 10 nucleotides matching TRBD1. V shed 3 bases, J shed 5 bases, and the junction held 5 bases outside the gene matches. Germline CDR1 is SGHRS and CDR2 is YFSETQ. The CDR3 covers 15 residues. CDR3 bases: TGCGCCAGCAGCTCATCGGACAGGGGGGACAATGAGCAGTTCTTC. Amino acids: CASSSSDRGDNEQFF.

The DNA of the CDR3 is TGTGCCAGCAGCTTTGGGCTAGCGGGAGGGTTATACAATGAGCAGTTCTTC. It encodes CASSFGLAGGLYNEQFF. This chain uses TRBV7-2 with TRBJ2-1; 12 nucleotides align to TRBD2. This CDR3 spans 17 amino acids. Looked up from germline, CDR1 is SGHTA and CDR2 is FQGNSA. V shed 3 bases, J shed 4 bases, and the junction held 7 bases outside the gene matches.

In its sample, this clone was seen once. The rearrangement links TRBV11-2 to TRBJ2-7, with 14 bases identical to TRBD2. The CDR3 is 16 amino acids. Per the germline V gene, CDR1 is SGHAT and CDR2 is FQNNGV. V dropped 5 bases and J dropped 6; count of bases not matched to a gene: 9. The CDR3 DNA is TGTGCCAGCAGCGACCCCGGACTAGCGGGAGGACCCGAGCAGTACTTC. Translated, it gives CASSDPGLAGGPEQYF.

The chain is built from TRBV9 and TRBJ2-2; D may be TRBD2 (6 bases). This CDR3 contains 14 residues. Germline-derived CDR1 and CDR2 are SGDLS and YYNGEE. Deletions cut 1 base from V and 6 bases from J, with 10 bases between. The DNA for the CDR3 is TGTGCCAGCAGCGTAACAGCGGGTTCCGGGGAGCTGTTTTTT. Protein product: CASSVTAGSGELFF.

In its sample, this clone was seen once. V usage is TRBV28 and J usage is TRBJ2-1; D gene uncertain. Deletions cut 4 bases from V and 7 bases from J, with 8 bases between. Germline V gene lookup returns CDR1 MDHEN and CDR2 SYDVKM. CDR3 length equals 12 residues. CDR3 in amino acids: CASSSLGNEQFF. CDR3 DNA: TGTGCCAGCAGTTCCCTCGGGAATGAGCAGTTCTTC.

The V gene is TRBV6-1, the J gene TRBJ2-7; no firm D call. Germline CDR1 and CDR2: MNHNS and SASEGT. The CDR3 extends over 13 amino acids. Trimming left V 11 bases short and J 5 bases short, with 19 bases between. CDR3 DNA: TGTGCCGGATCTCCCACCCCCGTGCACGAGCAGTACTTC. Residues: CAGSPTPVHEQYF.

The chain has TRBV5-1 and TRBJ2-1, with D possibly TRBD1 on 5 matching bases. Looked up from germline, CDR1 is SGHRS and CDR2 is YFSETQ. Trimming cost V 0 bases and J 7 bases, with 23 bases left between them. The CDR3 covers 18 residues. CDR3 sequence (DNA): TGCGCCAGCAGCTTGGCCCGAAGCCAGGGATGGGTGGTGAATGAGCAGTTCTTC. The encoded protein is CASSLARSQGWVVNEQFF.

This chain connects TRBV18 to TRBJ1-2; 9 bases align to TRBD1. Trimming took 5 bases from V and 2 from J; bases not matched to a gene: 3. The CDR3 is made up of 14 amino acids. Germline V CDR1 and CDR2: KGHSH, LQKENI. CDR3 nucleotide sequence: TGTGCCAGCTCAGGCGACAGGGGGAACTATGGCTACACCTTC. It specifies CASSGDRGNYGYTF.

This chain links TRBV7-9 with TRBJ2-3; D unresolved. V was clipped by 3 bases and J by 5 bases, with 9 bases between them. Germline values: CDR1 SEHNR, CDR2 FQNEAQ (reference sequence). This CDR3 is 13 amino acids long. CDR3: CASSFLGQDTQYF. CDR3 nucleotide sequence: TGTGCCAGCAGCTTTCTAGGTCAAGATACGCAGTATTTT.

The chain is built from TRBV29-1 and TRBJ2-3; tentatively, D is TRBD1 or TRBD2 (5 bases each). Trimming shortened V by 8 bases and J by 2 bases, and 14 bases separated the two germline ends. This CDR3 region has 13 residues. CDR1 is SQVTM and CDR2 is ANQGSEA in the germline V gene. CDR3 region: CSSRDPTTDTQYF. DNA for the CDR3: TGCAGCTCTAGGGACCCGACCACAGATACGCAGTATTTT.

The chain uses TRBV15 and TRBJ1-5; D call uncertain. Germline CDR1 LNHNV, CDR2 YYDKDF (reference sequence). V was clipped by 0 bases and J by 7 bases, with 7 bases between them. This CDR3 comprises 13 residues. In nucleotides, the CDR3 is TGTGCCACCAGCAGAGAGGCCAAGCAGCCCCAGCATTTT. Residues: CATSREAKQPQHF.

The chain is built from TRBV4-2 and TRBJ2-2; D is undetermined. Germline V CDR1 and CDR2: LGHNA, YNFKEQ. Trimming cost V 4 bases and J 4 bases, with 13 bases left between them. The CDR3 runs 15 residues. CDR3 region: CASSPRADFTGELFF. The CDR3 DNA is TGTGCCAGCAGCCCACGGGCCGATTTCACCGGGGAGCTGTTTTTT.